The 9 T cell receptor beta chains below all came from one sample that was sequenced in a study of cytomegalovirus exposure and HLA in healthy donors. PCR involved 60 Vbeta and 13 Jbeta primers. Assay used: immunoSEQ multiplex PCR; TCRdb lists only in-frame clones, some missing. This repertoire shows 150,000 to 200,000 clones, about nine tenths found once; its top ten account for about 1%. Sequencing input: PBMCs. The origin of the receptors is a boy between 2 and 15 years old in good health and CMV-seronegative.

The chain has TRBV27 and TRBJ1-2; tentative D call: TRBD1 (5 bases). Germline assignment: CDR1 MNHEY and CDR2 SMNVEV (reference sequence). This CDR3 is built from 14 residues. The ends were cut back, 0 bases at V and 8 bases at J, with 13 bases in the middle. CDR3 nucleotides: TGTGCCAGCAGTTTATCGCACAGGAGAAGGGGCTACACCTTC. Amino acids: CASSLSHRRRGYTF.

The chain is built from TRBV7-3 and TRBJ1-1; no clear D gene. Germline V gives CDR1 SGHTA, CDR2 FQGTGA. The CDR3 loop spans 13 amino acids. V was clipped by 3 bases and J by 1 base, with 6 bases between them. The CDR3 protein is CASSFSRNTEAFF. The DNA of the CDR3 is TGTGCCAGCAGCTTTTCGCGGAACACTGAAGCTTTCTTT.

This chain uses TRBV19 with TRBJ1-5; 9 nucleotides align to TRBD1. The J segment lost 6 bases and the V segment lost 6 bases, leaving 9 bases of the junction unmatched. The CDR3 totals 15 residues. The germline V gene encodes CDR1 LNHDA and CDR2 SQIVND (reference sequence). This chain's CDR3 is CASRTPGTGPQPQHF. In nucleotides, the CDR3 is TGTGCCAGTAGAACTCCCGGGACAGGGCCTCAGCCCCAGCATTTT.

CDR3 sequence (DNA): TGTGCCAGCAGCTCGCCTGCACAGGGGAGGACTGGAAACACCATATATTTT. It is translated as CASSSPAQGRTGNTIYF. The rearrangement links TRBV7-2 to TRBJ1-3; 7 bases match TRBD1. The length of the CDR3 is 17 residues. The germline V gene encodes CDR1 SGHTA and CDR2 FQGNSA. With V trimmed by 4 bases and J by 2 bases, 11 bases remained unmatched.

V usage is TRBV27 and J usage is TRBJ2-7; the D is unclear. CDR3 size: 13 residues. The germline V gene encodes CDR1 MNHEY and CDR2 SMNVEV (reference sequence). Trimming removed 5 bases at V and 6 bases at J, with 14 bases between. The CDR3 DNA sequence: TGTGCCAGCAGTCCCCCCCCACCGGGCGAGCAGTACTTC. Protein sequence: CASSPPPPGEQYF.

This clone has a handful of counts. The rearrangement joins TRBV10-1 to TRBJ2-7; 7 bases align to TRBD1. The germline CDR1 and CDR2 sequences are WNHNN and SYGVQD (reference sequence). The CDR3 covers 13 residues. V gave up 8 bases and J gave up 3 bases; unmatched junction bases: 7. CDR3 sequence reads: CASGRDSLYEQYF. In nucleotides, the CDR3 is TGCGCCAGCGGCCGGGACAGTCTCTACGAGCAGTACTTC.

This chain connects TRBV4-2 to TRBJ2-5; 9 positions agree with TRBD2. The DNA end lines up better with TRBJ2-7; the J call may be wrong. Germline CDR1 is LGHNA and CDR2 is YNFKEQ. The CDR3 loop spans 16 amino acids. CDR3 protein: CASSQGSGSFSYEQYF. CDR3 DNA sequence: TGTGCCAGCAGCCAGGGTAGCGGGAGCTTCTCCTACGAGCAGTACTTC.

The V and J genes are TRBV9 and TRBJ2-1; TRBD2 matches 10 bases. Germline CDR1 is SGDLS and CDR2 is YYNGEE. V gave up 4 bases and J gave up 5 bases; unmatched junction bases: 21. This CDR3 region has 20 residues. The CDR3 DNA follows: TGTGCCAGCAGCCGAAACGAATTACGCCCTTGGACTAGCGGCCACAATGAGCAGTTCTTC. Its translation: CASSRNELRPWTSGHNEQFF.

A word on this clone: Other DNA sequences within the sample encode an identical CDR3. The J gene is TRBJ1-6, the V gene TRBV27; 9 positions agree with TRBD1. V trimming: 3 bases; J trimming: 9 bases; junction bases outside the gene matches: 3. CDR3 length: 14 residues. The germline V gene encodes CDR1 MNHEY and CDR2 SMNVEV (reference sequence). Here the CDR3 DNA reads TGTGCCAGCAGTTTCCGACAGGGGGGTTCACCCCTCCACTTT. Protein product: CASSFRQGGSPLHF.